These 24 T cell receptor beta chains originate from one sample sequenced in a study of human T cells and chemical hapten exposure. TCRdb reprocessed the RACE reads via MiXCR and lists one record per CDR3 protein. The sample carries some 71,000 distinct CDR3 sequences, around a tenth recorded once. As for time point: patch test 2, 6 weeks after DPC sensitization. Specified treatment: therapeutic diphenylcyclopropenone sensitization with weekly scalp DPC. The input for sequencing was whole blood, taken in connection with sensitization to the hapten diphenylcyclopropenone (DPC). These receptor sequences come from a woman aged 50 to 65 with alopecia areata. Some clones in this sample may be carry-over from other donors' samples.

The table lists this clonotype with a few counts. The chain carries TRBV20-1 and TRBJ1-2, with D possibly being TRBD1 (5 bases). Looked up from germline, CDR1 is DFQATT and CDR2 is SNEGSKA (reference sequence). Trimming took 2 bases from V and 4 from J, leaving 14 bases between them. The CDR3 is 14 amino acids. CDR3 DNA: TGCAGTGCTAGAACGATCGGGGCCCTCTATGGCTACACCTTC. Translating it yields CSARTIGALYGYTF.

This clonotype was counted between two and nine times. This chain links TRBV7-3 with TRBJ2-1; a possible D gene is TRBD2 (6 bases). The germline gives CDR1 SGHTA, CDR2 FQGTGA. Trimming left V 5 bases short and J 5 bases short, with 19 bases between. CDR3 length: 16 amino acids. The CDR3 DNA reads TGTGCCAGCAGCATACTTCCGGGACTGATTAACAATGAGCAGTTCTTC. It translates to CASSILPGLINNEQFF.

As concerns this clonotype: A much more abundant neighbour one base away suggests this may be a read error. The chain uses TRBV5-5 and TRBJ2-1, with a tentative D call TRBD1 (6 bases). Germline CDR1 reads SGHKS; CDR2 reads YYEKEE (reference sequence). The CDR3 spans 12 residues. CDR3 loop: CASREQGNGQFF. As DNA, the CDR3 is TGTGCCAGCAGAGAACAGGGTAATGGGCAGTTCTTC.

This clonotype appeared many times. V is TRBV24-1 and J is TRBJ2-3, with D tentatively TRBD1 or TRBD2 (5 bases each). V lost 9 bases and J lost 0, with 12 bases in between. This CDR3 has 14 amino acids. CDR1 and CDR2 (germline): KGHDR, SFDVKD. The DNA for the CDR3 is TGTGCCACCGCCTGGGGGAAAAGCACAGATACGCAGTATTTT. It encodes CATAWGKSTDTQYF.

V and J are TRBV2 and TRBJ2-7; 8 bases align to TRBD2. V trimming: 6 bases; J trimming: 5 bases; junction bases outside the gene matches: 6. Germline lookup yields CDR1 SNHLY and CDR2 FYNNEI. CDR3 size: 13 residues. The CDR3 protein is CASRGLAGHEQYF. In DNA form, the CDR3 reads TGTGCCAGCAGGGGCCTAGCGGGTCACGAGCAGTACTTC.

This sequence joins TRBV12-3 or TRBV12-4 and TRBJ1-6, with 7 nucleotides matching TRBD1. The CDR3 length is 13 residues. J lost 7 bases, V lost 11 bases, and 8 bases had no gene match. CDR3 sequence: CACRDSPNSPLHF. CDR3 bases: TGTGCCTGTAGGGACAGCCCAAATTCACCCCTCCACTTT.

The chain recombines TRBV29-1 with TRBJ2-7; D may be TRBD1 or TRBD2 (5 bases each). V was cut by 4 bases and J by 7 bases, with 14 bases left in between. In germline, CDR1 is SQVTM, CDR2 ANQGSEA. CDR3 size: 12 residues. CDR3: CSVGDPYLEQYF. In DNA form, the CDR3 reads TGCAGCGTTGGGGACCCCTACCTGGAGCAGTACTTC.

In this sample, this clonotype turned up a few times. The V and J genes are TRBV7-2 and TRBJ2-1, with 9 bases lining up with TRBD2. The V gene end was trimmed by 7 bases and the J gene end by 2 bases; junction bases not matched to a gene: 3. CDR1 and CDR2 (germline): SGHTA, FQGNSA. This CDR3 contains 14 residues. The CDR3 loop is CASKLAGTYNEQFF. In nucleotides, the CDR3 is TGTGCCAGCAAGCTAGCGGGAACCTACAATGAGCAGTTCTTC.

The gene calls are TRBV20-1 and TRBJ2-7; possibly TRBD1 for D (6 bases). Trimming removed 4 bases at V and 5 bases at J, with 12 bases between. The germline gives CDR1 DFQATT, CDR2 SNEGSKA (reference sequence). CDR3 length: 12 amino acids. The DNA for the CDR3 is TGCAGTGCTACCCCGGACAGCCACGAGCAGTACTTC. Translated, it gives CSATPDSHEQYF.

The chain recombines TRBV29-1 with TRBJ2-1, with D maybe TRBD2 (6 bases). The length of the CDR3 is 17 residues. The V end lost 1 base, the J end lost 4 bases, and 20 bases lay between the germline ends. Germline CDR1 and CDR2: SQVTM and ANQGSEA. Here the CDR3 DNA reads TGCAGCGTTGAAGGGAGGGCCCGATCAGCGGCGTACAATGAGCAGTTCTTC. Translation gives CSVEGRARSAAYNEQFF.

In this sample, this clonotype turned up many times. The chain uses TRBV12-3 or TRBV12-4 and TRBJ2-1; 7 bases match TRBD2. The CDR3 extends over 15 amino acids. The junction had 8 bases not matched to a gene; V was cut back by 5 bases and J by 4 bases. CDR3 nucleotide sequence: TGTGCCAGCAGTCCGGGACTACTCTCGTACAATGAGCAGTTCTTC. This translates into CASSPGLLSYNEQFF.

This clonotype was found many times. This chain uses TRBV7-9 with TRBJ2-1, with D uncertain. Germline V lookup: CDR1 SEHNR, CDR2 FQNEAQ (reference sequence). V lost 5 bases to trimming and J lost 8 bases, with 7 bases between them. The CDR3 covers 11 residues. The CDR3: CASSRRDEQFF. The DNA for the CDR3 is TGTGCCAGCAGCCGCCGGGATGAGCAGTTCTTC.

This clonotype has a count of ten or more. V gene TRBV11-2 combines with J gene TRBJ1-5, with TRBD1 matching over 8 bases. The V segment lost 5 bases and the J segment 4 bases; nucleotides outside the gene matches: 13. Germline V gene sequence: CDR1 SGHAT, CDR2 FQNNGV. The CDR3 is 17 amino acids. The CDR3 DNA sequence: TGTGCCAGCAGCCACGCGGGTGGACAGGGTCCTAATCAGCCCCAGCATTTT. It yields the protein CASSHAGGQGPNQPQHF.

This clonotype showed up many times. The chain couples TRBV5-5 to TRBJ2-7; D possibly corresponds to TRBD1 (5 bases). Trimming shortened V by 0 bases and J by 9 bases, and 13 bases separated the two germline ends. Germline CDR1 reads SGHKS; CDR2 reads YYEKEE (reference sequence). This CDR3 contains 13 residues. CDR3 sequence (DNA): TGTGCCAGCAGCTTGGGGGGCCCAATTCGGCAGTACTTC. This gives the protein CASSLGGPIRQYF.

This clonotype was found many times. The rearrangement links TRBV6-5 to TRBJ2-7, with TRBD1 matching over 7 bases. J lost 4 bases, V lost 7 bases, and 13 bases had no gene match. This CDR3 contains 15 residues. Germline assignment: CDR1 MNHEY and CDR2 SVGAGI. The CDR3 bases are TGTGCCAGCAAGGGAATAGGGGGCGCAAGGTACGAGCAGTACTTC. This translates into CASKGIGGARYEQYF.

In its sample, this clonotype was seen a few times. This rearrangement joins TRBV11-2 to TRBJ2-2; no definite D call. The CDR3 is 14 residues long. The V end lost 1 base, the J end lost 6 bases, and 9 bases lay between the germline ends. Germline lookup yields CDR1 SGHAT and CDR2 FQNNGV. The CDR3 spells CASSLAGSAGELFF. CDR3 DNA: TGTGCCAGCAGCTTAGCGGGTTCGGCCGGGGAGCTGTTTTTT.

This clonotype was seen a handful of times. This rearrangement joins TRBV20-1 to TRBJ2-3; 8 bases fit TRBD2. CDR1 and CDR2 (germline): DFQATT, SNEGSKA (reference sequence). V was clipped by 6 bases and J by 1 base; unmatched bases: 6. CDR3 length: 14 amino acids. For the CDR3, the DNA is TGCAGTGCCAGGGGACTAGAGGGCACAGATACGCAGTATTTT. The encoded protein is CSARGLEGTDTQYF.

This clonotype was counted only a few times. The chain combines TRBV6-2 or TRBV6-3 with TRBJ1-5; D may be TRBD1 (5 bases). Germline V gene lookup returns CDR1 MNHEY and CDR2 SVGEGT. The length of the CDR3 is 14 residues. With 6 bases removed from V and 3 bases from J, the gap between germline ends came to 12 bases. The CDR3 nucleotides read TGTGCCAGCAGGCCGAGACAGCACAATCAGCCCCAGCATTTT. This codes for CASRPRQHNQPQHF.

This CDR3 is CASSLETGSYEQYF. The CDR3 DNA is TGTGCCAGCAGCTTAGAGACCGGCTCCTACGAGCAGTACTTC. The chain uses TRBV7-2 and TRBJ2-7, with D unclear. The germline V gene encodes CDR1 SGHTA and CDR2 FQGNSA. The CDR3 sequence is 14 residues long. The V end was cut by 1 base, the J end by 0 bases, with 7 bases between. Supplemented by reference TRBV7-2 and TRBJ2-7, the full variable domain reads GAGVSQSPSNKVTEKGKDVELRCDPISGHTALYWYRQSLGQGLEFLIYFQGNSAPDKSGLPSDRFSAERTGGSVSTLTIQRTQQEDSAVYLCASSLETGSYEQYFGPGTRLTVT.

This clonotype was observed a handful of times. CDR3 region: CASSPIHADSGELFF. The CDR3 DNA follows: TGTGCCAGCTCACCTATCCACGCCGACTCCGGGGAGCTGTTTTTT. The chain is built from TRBV18 and TRBJ2-2; D uncertain. Germline V gives CDR1 KGHSH, CDR2 LQKENI. The CDR3 has 15 amino acids. Trimming left V 3 bases short and J 6 bases short, with 14 bases between. Looking up the rest from reference TRBV18 and TRBJ2-2 gives the full variable domain: NAGVMQNPRHLVRRRGQEARLRCSPMKGHSHVYWYRQLPEEGLKFMVYLQKENIIDESGMPKERFSAEFPKEGPSILRIQQVVRGDSAAYFCASSPIHADSGELFFGEGSRLTVL.

The rearrangement uses TRBV7-7 and TRBJ2-2; 9 bases fit TRBD2. Germline lookup yields CDR1 SSHAT and CDR2 FNYEAQ (reference sequence). J was trimmed by 3 bases and V by 8 bases; bases with no gene match: 4. The CDR3 extends over 14 amino acids. CDR3 bases: TGTGCCAGCGGGACTAGCCCGGACACCGGGGAGCTGTTTTTT. It encodes CASGTSPDTGELFF.

The table lists this clonotype with a few counts. The chain has TRBV12-3 or TRBV12-4 and TRBJ1-1; 8 bases match TRBD1. J gave up 3 bases and V 0 bases, and 12 bases lay outside the gene matches. There are 18 residues in the CDR3. The CDR3 region is CASSLAQGARPQDTEAFF. CDR3 bases: TGTGCCAGCAGTTTAGCCCAGGGGGCGCGTCCGCAGGACACTGAAGCTTTCTTT.

V usage is TRBV2 and J usage is TRBJ2-2, with D possibly TRBD1 on 6 matching bases. The V and J ends lost 9 bases and 3 bases respectively, with 17 bases between them. CDR3 size: 15 residues. The germline V gene has CDR1 SNHLY and CDR2 FYNNEI. The chain's CDR3 is CARFSPRGYTGELFF. The CDR3 DNA follows: TGTGCCAGGTTCTCGCCGAGGGGGTACACCGGGGAGCTGTTTTTT. The whole variable domain, remainder taken from reference TRBV2 and TRBJ2-2, is EPEVTQTPSHQVTQMGQEVILRCVPISNHLYFYWYRQILGQKVEFLVSFYNNEISEKSEIFDDQFSVERPDGSNFTLKIRSTKLEDSAMYFCARFSPRGYTGELFFGEGSRLTVL.

The chain couples TRBV20-1 to TRBJ2-1; 10 nucleotides match TRBD1. Losses at the gene ends were 5 bases for V and 6 bases for J; bases not matched to a gene: 7. Germline CDR1 and CDR2: DFQATT and SNEGSKA (reference sequence). The CDR3 extends over 14 amino acids. DNA of the CDR3: TGCAGTGCTGTCGGGACAGGGGATCCCAATGAGCAGTTCTTC. It codes for CSAVGTGDPNEQFF.